These T cell receptor beta chains were read from a single sample in a study of T cell repertoires in cytomegalovirus infection. TCRdb ran MiXCR on the reads and lists one entry per CDR3 protein. The sample shows some 230,000 distinct CDR3 sequences, approximately 22% of them seen only once. The sequencing sample was made of CD8+ T cells from PBMCs. The receptor source for this set is a human donor in good health (CMV status not recorded). Some clones in this sample may be carry-over from other donors' samples. The CDR3 runs from the conserved cysteine through the conserved F or W. Each record gives: clone size, V gene, J gene, D gene, CDR3 DNA, CDR3 protein. The D gene is left open where the match is weak. Clone size is given for some rows only: seen once, a few or many times, or a class if the clone is expanded.

clone size: once; V gene: TRBV13; J gene: TRBJ1-2; D gene: NA; CDR3 DNA: TGTGCCAGCAGCTCGGGACACCGCGGACCTAACTATGGCTACACCTTC; CDR3 protein: CASSSGHRGPNYGYTF
clone size: many; V gene: TRBV11-2; J gene: TRBJ2-1; D gene: NA; CDR3 DNA: TGTGCCAGCAGCTTAGTTCCGGCTAACAATGAGCAGTTCTTC; CDR3 protein: CASSLVPANNEQFF
clone size: NA; V gene: TRBV20-1; J gene: TRBJ1-6; D gene: TRBD1; CDR3 DNA: TGCAGTGCTAGAGATCGGACAGGGGAGAATTCACCCCTCCACTTT; CDR3 protein: CSARDRTGENSPLHF
clone size: NA; V gene: TRBV4-1; J gene: TRBJ1-2; D gene: NA; CDR3 DNA: TGCGCCAGCAGCCAAGGCCAGGGATCATATGGCTACACCTTC; CDR3 protein: CASSQGQGSYGYTF
clone size: many; V gene: TRBV7-2; J gene: TRBJ1-1; D gene: NA; CDR3 DNA: TGTGCCAGCAGCTTATATACCCTGGAGAACACTGAAGCTTTCTTT; CDR3 protein: CASSLYTLENTEAFF
clone size: few; V gene: TRBV13; J gene: TRBJ1-5; D gene: TRBD1; CDR3 DNA: TGTGCCAGCAGAAGGCAGGGGGCCTCAAGCAATCAGCCCCAGCATTTT; CDR3 protein: CASRRQGASSNQPQHF
clone size: few; V gene: TRBV11-2; J gene: TRBJ1-4; D gene: NA; CDR3 DNA: TGTGCCAGCAGCTTAGTTTCGGGAGCAACTAATGAAAAACTGTTTTTT; CDR3 protein: CASSLVSGATNEKLFF
clone size: many; V gene: TRBV10-3; J gene: TRBJ2-1; D gene: TRBD2; CDR3 DNA: TGTGCCATCAGCGGGGGGACGTGGGATGAGCAGTTCTTC; CDR3 protein: CAISGGTWDEQFF
clone size: many; V gene: TRBV6-1; J gene: TRBJ2-3; D gene: NA; CDR3 DNA: TGTGCCAGCAGTGAAGCGCTCGGCAGATACACAGATACGCAGTATTTT; CDR3 protein: CASSEALGRYTDTQYF
clone size: NA; V gene: TRBV5-6; J gene: TRBJ1-2; D gene: TRBD1; CDR3 DNA: TGTGCCAGCAGCCCCGGGCCAGACAGGGTGAATGGCTACACCTTC; CDR3 protein: CASSPGPDRVNGYTF
clone size: many; V gene: TRBV10-3; J gene: TRBJ2-2; D gene: TRBD2; CDR3 DNA: TGTGCCATCAGTGCCGGACTAGCGGGGGGCCCGAACACCGGGGAGCTGTTTTTT; CDR3 protein: CAISAGLAGGPNTGELFF
clone size: few; V gene: TRBV7-9; J gene: TRBJ2-1; D gene: TRBD1; CDR3 DNA: TGTGCCAGCAGCTGGGGACAGGGGGCCGATGAGCAGTTCTTC; CDR3 protein: CASSWGQGADEQFF
clone size: NA; V gene: TRBV28; J gene: TRBJ1-1; D gene: NA; CDR3 DNA: TGTGCCAGCAGTTGGGCCACGAACACTGAAGCTTTCTTT; CDR3 protein: CASSWATNTEAFF
clone size: many; V gene: TRBV28; J gene: TRBJ2-1; D gene: NA; CDR3 DNA: TGTGCCAGCAGTTTTATGGATGAGCAGTTCTTC; CDR3 protein: CASSFMDEQFF
clone size: NA; V gene: TRBV28; J gene: TRBJ2-3; D gene: TRBD2; CDR3 DNA: TGTGCCAGCAGTACTACTAGCGGGGGGGTTTATGGCACAGATACGCAGTATTTT; CDR3 protein: CASSTTSGGVYGTDTQYF
clone size: once; V gene: TRBV24-1; J gene: TRBJ2-5; D gene: NA; CDR3 DNA: TGTGCCACCAGTGACCAACAGGAGACCCAGTACTTC; CDR3 protein: CATSDQQETQYF
clone size: NA; V gene: TRBV6-5; J gene: TRBJ2-1; D gene: TRBD2; CDR3 DNA: TGTGCCAGCAGGTCCCCATTGGGGGGGAATGAGCAGTTCTTC; CDR3 protein: CASRSPLGGNEQFF
clone size: few; V gene: TRBV10-3; J gene: TRBJ1-2; D gene: NA; CDR3 DNA: TGTGCCATCAGTGGCCGGGACTCCGACTATGGCTACACCTTC; CDR3 protein: CAISGRDSDYGYTF
clone size: NA; V gene: TRBV4-2; J gene: TRBJ1-2; D gene: NA; CDR3 DNA: TGTGCCAGCAGCCAAGATCGGGCTGTCTATGGCTACACCTTC; CDR3 protein: CASSQDRAVYGYTF
clone size: NA; V gene: TRBV5-3; J gene: TRBJ2-3; D gene: TRBD1; CDR3 DNA: TGTGCCAGAAGCTTGACAGGGGGCACAGATACGCAGTATTTT; CDR3 protein: CARSLTGGTDTQYF
clone size: NA; V gene: TRBV29-1; J gene: TRBJ2-2; D gene: NA; CDR3 DNA: TGCAGCGGGACAGCGAACACCGGGGAGCTGTTTTTT; CDR3 protein: CSGTANTGELFF
clone size: many; V gene: TRBV5-6; J gene: TRBJ2-5; D gene: NA; CDR3 DNA: TGTGCCAGCAGCTTGTCCAGGGGGGCGAATCTTGGAGGAGAGACCCAGTACTTC; CDR3 protein: CASSLSRGANLGGETQYF
clone size: NA; V gene: TRBV7-9; J gene: TRBJ2-7; D gene: NA; CDR3 DNA: TGTGCCAGCAGGGGTGGCTCCCAAGAGCAGTACTTC; CDR3 protein: CASRGGSQEQYF
clone size: many; V gene: TRBV7-9; J gene: TRBJ2-1; D gene: NA; CDR3 DNA: TGTGCCAGCAGCTTTAGTTCGGTCCCCAATGAGCAGTTCTTC; CDR3 protein: CASSFSSVPNEQFF
clone size: NA; V gene: TRBV28; J gene: TRBJ2-7; D gene: TRBD1; CDR3 DNA: TGTGCCAGAAGCCCGACAGGGGTCGAGCAGTACTTC; CDR3 protein: CARSPTGVEQYF
clone size: NA; V gene: TRBV11-2; J gene: TRBJ1-2; D gene: NA; CDR3 DNA: TGTGCCAGCAGCTTAGATCGCGGGGCAGGGTCGATACGGAATGGCTACACCTTC; CDR3 protein: CASSLDRGAGSIRNGYTF
clone size: NA; V gene: TRBV6-2/TRBV6-3; J gene: TRBJ2-1; D gene: TRBD1; CDR3 DNA: TGTGCCAGCAGTACGGGACAGGGCTTTACTGAGCAGTTCTTC; CDR3 protein: CASSTGQGFTEQFF
clone size: few; V gene: TRBV28; J gene: TRBJ2-7; D gene: TRBD2; CDR3 DNA: TGTGCCAGCACCCCGGGGAGGGGAGACAGCGAGCAGTACTTC; CDR3 protein: CASTPGRGDSEQYF
clone size: once; V gene: TRBV7-3; J gene: TRBJ2-7; D gene: TRBD2; CDR3 DNA: TGTGCCAGCAGCCCAGAGGTGGGACTAGCGGGGGGCGCCCTCTCCTACGAGCAGTACTTC; CDR3 protein: CASSPEVGLAGGALSYEQYF
clone size: NA; V gene: TRBV20-1; J gene: TRBJ1-6; D gene: NA; CDR3 DNA: TGCAGTGCTATATTGCGGGCCGGAGACAGGCTGACTAATTCACCCCTCCACTTT; CDR3 protein: CSAILRAGDRLTNSPLHF
clone size: many; V gene: TRBV14; J gene: TRBJ2-3; D gene: TRBD2; CDR3 DNA: TGTGCCAGCAGCCAAGATCCGCTAGCGGGGGGGCTCACAGATACGCAGTATTTT; CDR3 protein: CASSQDPLAGGLTDTQYF
clone size: NA; V gene: TRBV9; J gene: TRBJ1-4; D gene: NA; CDR3 DNA: TGTGCCAGCAGCGTGGGTACAGTTAATGAAAAACTGTTTTTT; CDR3 protein: CASSVGTVNEKLFF
clone size: many; V gene: TRBV7-2; J gene: TRBJ2-5; D gene: TRBD2; CDR3 DNA: TGTGCCAGCAGGCTTGGCGGGGGGGTTCACGAGACCCAGTACTTC; CDR3 protein: CASRLGGGVHETQYF
clone size: few; V gene: TRBV4-1; J gene: TRBJ2-5; D gene: NA; CDR3 DNA: TGCGCCAGCAGCCAAGTCTCGGGTCAAGAGACCCAGTACTTC; CDR3 protein: CASSQVSGQETQYF
clone size: NA; V gene: TRBV7-2; J gene: TRBJ2-5; D gene: TRBD2; CDR3 DNA: TGTGCCAGCAGCTTTGCTTCGATAGCGGGGGAAGAGACCCAGTACTTC; CDR3 protein: CASSFASIAGEETQYF
clone size: few; V gene: TRBV7-9; J gene: TRBJ2-7; D gene: NA; CDR3 DNA: TGTGCCAGCAGCCCGACCTCCAGCTCCTACGAGCAGTACTTC; CDR3 protein: CASSPTSSSYEQYF
clone size: few; V gene: TRBV27; J gene: TRBJ2-1; D gene: NA; CDR3 DNA: TGTGCCAGCAGTTTAATTTGGCTAGGCAGTGAGCAGTTCTTC; CDR3 protein: CASSLIWLGSEQFF
clone size: NA; V gene: TRBV27; J gene: TRBJ2-2; D gene: TRBD1; CDR3 DNA: TGTGCCAGCACCTTCGAGGGGGCCGGGACCGGGGAGCTGTTTTTT; CDR3 protein: CASTFEGAGTGELFF
clone size: few; V gene: TRBV28; J gene: TRBJ2-2; D gene: TRBD1; CDR3 DNA: TGTGCCAGCAGTTTACCCGCCGGGACAGCCTCTCTCGTGGACACCGGGGAGCTGTTTTTT; CDR3 protein: CASSLPAGTASLVDTGELFF
clone size: NA; V gene: TRBV5-6; J gene: TRBJ1-2; D gene: NA; CDR3 DNA: TGTGCCAGCAGCTTAGGGGATCCTACCTACTATGGCTACACCTTC; CDR3 protein: CASSLGDPTYYGYTF
clone size: few; V gene: TRBV20-1; J gene: TRBJ2-7; D gene: NA; CDR3 DNA: TGCAGTGCTAGAGTCCGGGACAAAAGGTACGAGCAGTACTTC; CDR3 protein: CSARVRDKRYEQYF
clone size: NA; V gene: TRBV9; J gene: TRBJ2-5; D gene: TRBD2; CDR3 DNA: TGTGCCAGCAGCTCCGCGCGGGGGCAAGAGACCCAGTACTTC; CDR3 protein: CASSSARGQETQYF
clone size: few; V gene: TRBV9; J gene: TRBJ1-1; D gene: NA; CDR3 DNA: TGTGCCAGCAGCCATGAAAAGGGTTTGAACACTGAAGCTTTCTTT; CDR3 protein: CASSHEKGLNTEAFF
clone size: few; V gene: TRBV23-1; J gene: TRBJ1-1; D gene: NA; CDR3 DNA: TGCGCCAGCAGTCAAGTTGGACAGAACACTGAAGCTTTCTTT; CDR3 protein: CASSQVGQNTEAFF
clone size: few; V gene: TRBV6-6; J gene: TRBJ1-1; D gene: NA; CDR3 DNA: TGTGCCAGCAGTTACGCACGGGACGAAGCTTTCTTT; CDR3 protein: CASSYARDEAFF
clone size: NA; V gene: TRBV7-6; J gene: TRBJ2-3; D gene: NA; CDR3 DNA: TGTGCCAGCAGCTTAGTAACAGCGGGAGATACGCAGTATTTT; CDR3 protein: CASSLVTAGDTQYF
clone size: many; V gene: TRBV7-9; J gene: TRBJ1-2; D gene: NA; CDR3 DNA: TGTGCCAGCAGCTTAGGGCGGACAGCTCTTGGCTACACCTTC; CDR3 protein: CASSLGRTALGYTF